The source of this TCR beta chain is a study of response to subunit inactivated influenza vaccine. The study's findings and limits: Every seasonal influenza vaccination brings in few new T cells, the authors suggested.

In this sample, this clonotype turned up a few times. The antigen is undetermined. TCRdb used MiXCR to reprocess the RT-PCR reads, holding one entry per CDR3 protein. This sample carries 550,000 to 600,000 distinct CDR3 sequences, approximately 12% of them seen once, and the ten largest clones take 10% to 13%. V gave up 6 bases and J gave up 15 bases, with 24 bases separating them. Germline lookup yields CDR1 MNHEY and CDR2 SMNVEV (reference sequence). The CDR3 sequence is 14 residues long. The sample in question was PBMCs from blood, obtained on the day of vaccination. V gene TRBV27 combines with J gene TRBJ2-1; D possibly corresponds to TRBD1 (6 bases). This sequence originates from a man in his fifties who received an inactivated influenza vaccine. The CDR3 DNA reads TGTGCCAGCAGCCACTACGGCACAGGGTATTTACTGTTCTTC. Encoded protein: CASSHYGTGYLLFF.